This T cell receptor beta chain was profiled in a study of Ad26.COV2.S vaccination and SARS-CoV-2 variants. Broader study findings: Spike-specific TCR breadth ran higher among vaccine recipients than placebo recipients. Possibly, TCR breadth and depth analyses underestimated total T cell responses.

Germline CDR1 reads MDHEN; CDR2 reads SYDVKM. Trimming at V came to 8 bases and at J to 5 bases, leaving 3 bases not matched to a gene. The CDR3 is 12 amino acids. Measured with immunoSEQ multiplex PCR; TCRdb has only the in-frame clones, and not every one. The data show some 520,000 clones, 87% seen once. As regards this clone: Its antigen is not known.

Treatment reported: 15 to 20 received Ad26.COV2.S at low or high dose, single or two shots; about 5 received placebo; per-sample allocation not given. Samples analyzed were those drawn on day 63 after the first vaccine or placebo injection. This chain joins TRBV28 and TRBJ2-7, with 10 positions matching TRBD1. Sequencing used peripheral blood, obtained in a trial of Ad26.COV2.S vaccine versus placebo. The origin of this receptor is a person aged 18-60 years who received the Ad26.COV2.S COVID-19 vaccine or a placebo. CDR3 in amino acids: CASVTGGNEQYF. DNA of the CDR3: TGTGCCAGCGTGACAGGGGGCAACGAGCAGTACTTC.